The source of this TCR beta chain is a study of T cell repertoires in cytomegalovirus infection. Study summary: It can be stated that public TCR beta signatures indicated CMV infection as well as a matching HLA type.

A few counts support this clonotype. Its matching antigen is unknown. Study-level findings and limits: People with CMV and the relevant HLA were identified by cumulative public TCR beta family frequency. Clonotypes of TCR beta that were HLA-C-restricted and CMV-specific dominated the ex vivo response.

TCRdb ran MiXCR on the reads and lists one entry per CDR3 protein. Of 200,000 to 300,000 distinct CDR3 sequences in the sample, roughly 6.5% were seen once. Sequencing was carried out using PBMCs. The sequence was collected from a human donor in good health (CMV status not recorded). Some clones in this sample may be carry-over from other donors' samples.

CDR3 amino acids: CASSSGPVSNQPQHF. The CDR3 nucleotides read TGTGCCAGCAGCTCGGGACCGGTTAGCAATCAGCCCCAGCATTTT. J is TRBJ1-5 and V is TRBV13, with a weak D call TRBD1 (5 bases). With 4 bases removed from V and 0 bases from J, the gap between germline ends came to 10 bases. The CDR3 consists of 15 residues. Germline CDR1 is PRHDT and CDR2 is FYEKMQ (reference sequence).